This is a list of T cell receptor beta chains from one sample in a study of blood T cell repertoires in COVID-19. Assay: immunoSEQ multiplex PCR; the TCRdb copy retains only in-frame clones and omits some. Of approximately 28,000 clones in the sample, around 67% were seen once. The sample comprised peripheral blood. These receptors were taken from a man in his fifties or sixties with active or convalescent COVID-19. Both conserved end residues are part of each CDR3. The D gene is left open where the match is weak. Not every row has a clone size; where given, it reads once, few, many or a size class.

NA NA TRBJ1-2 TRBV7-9 CASSLGQGGNGYTF TGTGCCAGCAGCTTAGGTCAGGGCGGGAATGGCTACACCTTC
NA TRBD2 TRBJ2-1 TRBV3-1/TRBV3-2 CASSLLAGPYNEQFF TGTGCCAGCAGCCTACTAGCGGGGCCTTACAATGAGCAGTTCTTC
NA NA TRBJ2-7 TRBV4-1 CASSQERGSYEQYF TGCGCCAGCAGCCAAGAGCGGGGATCCTACGAGCAGTACTTC
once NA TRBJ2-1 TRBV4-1 CASSDGGDSQYGQFF TGCGCCAGCAGTGACGGGGGGGACAGCCAGTACGGCCAGTTCTTC
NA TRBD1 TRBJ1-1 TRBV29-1 CSADGQGLGEAFF TGCAGCGCCGATGGACAGGGGCTAGGTGAAGCTTTCTTT
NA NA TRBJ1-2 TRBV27 CASSSGTLYPYGYTF TGTGCCAGCAGTTCAGGGACACTCTATCCCTATGGCTACACCTTC
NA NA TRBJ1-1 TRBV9 CASSVEQANTEAFF TGTGCCAGCAGCGTAGAACAGGCGAACACTGAAGCTTTCTTT
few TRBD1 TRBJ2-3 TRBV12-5 CASARQGQGARGDTQYF TGTGCTAGTGCCCGGCAAGGACAGGGGGCGAGGGGGGATACGCAGTATTTT
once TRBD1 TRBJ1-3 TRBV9 CASSPGTGQGGNTIYF TGTGCCAGCAGCCCTGGGACAGGGCAGGGTGGAAACACCATATATTTT
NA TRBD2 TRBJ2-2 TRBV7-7 CASSPSAGGTNTGELFF TGTGCTAGCAGCCCATCGGCGGGGGGGACCAACACCGGGGAGCTGTTTTTT
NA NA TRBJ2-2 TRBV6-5 CASRNGGSNTGELFF TGTGCCAGCAGGAATGGGGGCTCTAACACCGGGGAGCTGTTTTTT
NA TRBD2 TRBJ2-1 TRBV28 CASRSSGGSYNEQFF TGTGCCAGCAGGTCGAGCGGGGGCTCCTACAATGAGCAGTTCTTC
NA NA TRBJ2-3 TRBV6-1 CASSEPGLPVTQYF TGTGCCAGCAGTGAACCGGGACTCCCAGTTACGCAGTATTTT
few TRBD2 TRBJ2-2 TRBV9 CASSAQGLAGGRTGELFF TGTGCCAGCAGCGCCCAGGGCCTAGCGGGGGGGCGAACCGGGGAGCTGTTTTTT
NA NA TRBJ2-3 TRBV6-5 CASVNRAADTQYF TGTGCCAGCGTGAACAGGGCGGCAGATACGCAGTATTTT
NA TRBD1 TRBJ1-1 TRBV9 CASSASGTGGTEAFF TGTGCCAGCAGCGCCTCCGGGACAGGGGGCACTGAAGCTTTCTTT
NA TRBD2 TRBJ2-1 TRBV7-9 CASSQGRGVQFF TGTGCCAGCAGCCAGGGGCGGGGGGTTCAGTTCTTC
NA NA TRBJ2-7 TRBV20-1 CSASIQGSSYEQYF TGCAGTGCTAGTATCCAGGGGAGCTCCTACGAGCAGTACTTC
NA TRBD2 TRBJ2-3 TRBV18 CASSTSLATSTDTQYF TGTGCCAGCTCAACGTCACTAGCGACGTCCACAGATACGCAGTATTTT
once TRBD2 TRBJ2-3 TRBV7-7 CASSPHLAGSSTDTQYF TGTGCTAGCAGCCCCCACTTAGCGGGGTCCAGCACAGATACGCAGTATTTT
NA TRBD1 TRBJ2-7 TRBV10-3 CAISESRDRGLYEQYF TGTGCCATCAGTGAGTCGAGGGACAGGGGACTCTACGAGCAGTACTTC
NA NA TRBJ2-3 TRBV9 CASSVEAQGTDTQYF TGTGCCAGCAGCGTAGAGGCGCAGGGTACAGATACGCAGTATTTT
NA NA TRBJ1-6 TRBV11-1 CASSNSRTNSPLHF TGTGCCAGCAGCAACAGCCGAACCAATTCACCCCTCCACTTT
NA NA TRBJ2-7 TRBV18 CASVGGRSAPIYEQYF TGTGCCAGCGTGGGGGGACGATCGGCTCCAATCTACGAGCAGTACTTC
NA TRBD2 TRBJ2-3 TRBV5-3 CARSLRGAGDTQYF TGTGCCAGAAGTCTGCGGGGGGCCGGAGATACGCAGTATTTT
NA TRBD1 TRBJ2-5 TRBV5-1 CASSRSRQGGEETQYF TGCGCCAGCAGCAGAAGCCGACAGGGGGGAGAAGAGACCCAGTACTTC
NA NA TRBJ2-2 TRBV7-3 CASSFSGNTGELFF TGTGCCAGCAGCTTTAGCGGAAACACCGGGGAGCTGTTTTTT
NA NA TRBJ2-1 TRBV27 CASSFAQGGNEQFF TGTGCCAGCAGTTTCGCTCAGGGGGGCAATGAGCAGTTCTTC
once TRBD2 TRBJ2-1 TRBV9 CASSVGLAGYNEQFF TGTGCCAGCAGCGTAGGCCTAGCGGGTTACAATGAGCAGTTCTTC
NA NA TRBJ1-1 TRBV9 CASSAGTTPPAFF TGTGCCAGCAGCGCAGGGACTACCCCACCGGCTTTCTTT
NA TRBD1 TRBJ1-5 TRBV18 CASSPQTGASNQPQHF TGTGCCAGCTCACCACAGACAGGGGCTTCCAATCAGCCCCAGCATTTT
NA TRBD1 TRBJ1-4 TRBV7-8 CASSPLDRVDEKLFF TGTGCCAGCAGCCCCTTGGACAGGGTGGATGAAAAACTGTTTTTT
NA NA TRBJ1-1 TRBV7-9 CASSLQGKTEAFF TGTGCCAGCAGCTTACAGGGGAAAACTGAAGCTTTCTTT